One sample yielded the 11 T cell receptor beta chains listed below, sequenced in a study of blood T cell repertoires in COVID-19 (dated by TCRdb to 2019 to 2021). Library generation was performed with the immunoSEQ multiplex PCR assay. In TCRdb, the immuneACCESS table is reduced to in-frame sequences with V and J assigned. These tables do not hold every clone; where another copy was compared, an unresolved V gene accounts for under half, and the others remain unexplained. This sample is represented by about 130,000 clones; approximately 84% of them were singletons. Together, the top ten hold about 12% of the sample. The material sequenced was peripheral blood. The receptors originated from a woman aged 55-70 years with acute or convalescent COVID-19.

V gene TRBV27 combines with J gene TRBJ1-2, with 7 bases identical to TRBD1. From germline, CDR1 is MNHEY and CDR2 SMNVEV (reference sequence). This CDR3 is built from 13 residues. V gave up 6 bases and J gave up 6 bases; unmatched junction bases: 7. The chain's CDR3 is CASSRRGVDGYTF. The CDR3 DNA is TGTGCCAGCAGCCGCAGGGGGGTTGATGGCTACACCTTC.

The chain recombines TRBV3-1 (or the pseudogene TRBV3-2) with TRBJ1-1; D gene ambiguous. Germline CDR1 reads LGHDT; CDR2 reads YNNKEL (reference sequence). V gave up 4 bases and J gave up 8 bases, with 14 bases separating them. CDR3 size: 13 residues. CDR3 sequence reads: CASSRFESLEAFF. The CDR3 nucleotides are TGTGCCAGCAGCCGTTTCGAGTCGTTAGAAGCTTTCTTT.

CDR3 in DNA: TGTGCTAGTGGTTTGGTTAGGGGCAACACCATATATTTT. This encodes CASGLVRGNTIYF. J is TRBJ1-3 and V is TRBV12-5; weak D call: TRBD1 (5 bases). Germline CDR1 and CDR2: LGHNT and FRNRAP. The CDR3 contains 13 residues. V dropped 0 bases and J dropped 7 bases, with 7 bases sitting between them.

The V gene is TRBV29-1, the J gene TRBJ2-5; D unclear. The V end lost 5 bases, the J end lost 4 bases, and 5 bases lay between the germline ends. The CDR3 is 10 residues long. Looked up from germline, CDR1 is SQVTM and CDR2 is ANQGSEA. CDR3 DNA: TGCAGCGTTCGTAGAGAGACCCAGTACTTC. Translating it yields CSVRRETQYF.

This clone was picked up a small number of times. The chain couples TRBV6-5 to TRBJ1-4; D unclear. From germline, CDR1 is MNHEY and CDR2 SVGAGI. V dropped 8 bases and J dropped 5 bases, with 12 bases sitting between them. The CDR3 sequence is 13 residues long. The CDR3 nucleotides read TGTGCCAGCCGAGAAAGCGGGAATGAAAAACTGTTTTTT. Translating it yields CASRESGNEKLFF.

The V and J genes are TRBV12-3 or TRBV12-4 and TRBJ1-1, with TRBD1 as a possible D gene (5 bases). The CDR3 has 13 amino acids. With 3 bases removed from V and 1 base from J, the gap between germline ends came to 6 bases. DNA of the CDR3: TGTGCCAGCAGTTTCACAGGGAACACTGAAGCTTTCTTT. Protein: CASSFTGNTEAFF.

The chain has TRBV5-1 and TRBJ1-1; TRBD1 matches at 10 bases. Germline CDR1 SGHRS, CDR2 YFSETQ. J was trimmed by 5 bases and V by 2 bases; bases with no gene match: 3. The CDR3 runs to 14 residues. As DNA, the CDR3 is TGCGCCAGCAGCTTCGGGACAGGGGAGACTGAAGCTTTCTTT. Its protein is CASSFGTGETEAFF.

The chain has TRBV10-1 and TRBJ2-7; 8 bases align to TRBD1. V gave up 3 bases and J gave up 4 bases; unmatched junction bases: 5. The germline gives CDR1 WNHNN, CDR2 SYGVQD (reference sequence). CDR3 length: 14 residues. CDR3 nucleotides: TGCGCCAGCAGTGAAGGACAGGGAGGTTACGAGCAGTACTTC. Residues: CASSEGQGGYEQYF.

J is TRBJ2-2 and V is TRBV10-2, with D unresolved. Trimming pared 2 bases from V and 5 bases from J, leaving 6 bases between. There are 13 residues in the CDR3. Germline V CDR1 and CDR2: WSHSY, SAAADI. CDR3 sequence reads: CASSEGVTGELFF. Written as DNA, the CDR3 is TGCGCCAGCAGTGAGGGAGTTACCGGGGAGCTGTTTTTT.

The chain couples TRBV19 to TRBJ1-2; TRBD1 aligns across 8 bases. Germline loops: CDR1 LNHDA, CDR2 SQIVND (reference sequence). The length of the CDR3 is 14 residues. J was trimmed by 8 bases and V by 6 bases; bases with no gene match: 11. CDR3 bases: TGTGCCAGTAGCCCTGAGAGGACAGGGCGAGGCTACACCTTC. It yields the protein CASSPERTGRGYTF.

The gene calls are TRBV28 and TRBJ1-5; 9 positions match TRBD1. This CDR3 is built from 13 residues. Trimming at V came to 5 bases and at J to 7 bases, leaving 3 bases not matched to a gene. Germline CDR1 MDHEN, CDR2 SYDVKM. The CDR3 region is CASSTGGGQPQHF. For the CDR3, the DNA is TGTGCCAGCAGTACAGGGGGCGGGCAGCCCCAGCATTTT. The full variable domain, rest sourced from reference TRBV28 and TRBJ1-5, is DVKVTQSSRYLVKRTGEKVFLECVQDMDHENMFWYRQDPGLGLRLIYFSYDVKMKEKGDIPEGYSVSREKKERFSLILESASTNQTSMYLCASSTGGGQPQHFGDGTRLSIL.